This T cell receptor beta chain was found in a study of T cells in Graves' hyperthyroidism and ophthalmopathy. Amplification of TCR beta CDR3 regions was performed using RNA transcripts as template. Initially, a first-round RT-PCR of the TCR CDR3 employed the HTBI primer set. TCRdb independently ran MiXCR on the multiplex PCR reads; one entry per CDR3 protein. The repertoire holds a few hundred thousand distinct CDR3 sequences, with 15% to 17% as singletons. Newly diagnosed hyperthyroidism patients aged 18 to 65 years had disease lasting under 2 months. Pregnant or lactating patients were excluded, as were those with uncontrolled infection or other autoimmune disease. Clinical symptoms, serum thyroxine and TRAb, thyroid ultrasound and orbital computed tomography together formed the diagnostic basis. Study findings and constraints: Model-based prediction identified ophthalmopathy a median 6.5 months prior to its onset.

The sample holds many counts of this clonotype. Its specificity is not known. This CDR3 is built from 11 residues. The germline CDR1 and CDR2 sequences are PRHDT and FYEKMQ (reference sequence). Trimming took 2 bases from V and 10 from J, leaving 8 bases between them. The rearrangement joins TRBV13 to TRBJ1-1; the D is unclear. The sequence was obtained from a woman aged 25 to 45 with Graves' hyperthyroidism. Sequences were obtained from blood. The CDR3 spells CASSLSGRAFF. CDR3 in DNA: TGTGCCAGCAGCTTAAGCGGGAGAGCTTTCTTT.